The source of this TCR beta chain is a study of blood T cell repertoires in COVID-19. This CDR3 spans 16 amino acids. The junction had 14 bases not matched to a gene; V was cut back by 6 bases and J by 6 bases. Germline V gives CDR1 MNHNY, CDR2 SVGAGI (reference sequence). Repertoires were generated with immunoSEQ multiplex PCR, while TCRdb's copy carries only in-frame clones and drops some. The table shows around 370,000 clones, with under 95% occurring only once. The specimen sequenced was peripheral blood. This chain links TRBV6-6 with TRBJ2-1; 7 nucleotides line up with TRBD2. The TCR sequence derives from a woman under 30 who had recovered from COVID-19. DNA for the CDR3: TGTGCCAGCAGAGAGACTAGCCGGACGGGTGGCAATGAGCAGTTCTTC. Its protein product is CASRETSRTGGNEQFF.